The next 27 T cell receptor beta chains were all read from a single sample in a study of blood T cell repertoires in COVID-19. Data came from immunoSEQ multiplex PCR; TCRdb stores just in-frame clones and leaves some out. In the table there are tens of thousands of clones, 82% of which are singletons. Sequenced material: peripheral blood. Receptor source: a man aged 45 to 65 with active or convalescent COVID-19.

J is TRBJ2-5 and V is TRBV6-1; 9 bases line up with TRBD2. Germline CDR1 MNHNS, CDR2 SASEGT. V was clipped by 2 bases and J by 4 bases; unmatched bases: 5. The CDR3 loop spans 15 amino acids. The CDR3 loop is CASSESSGGRETQYF. CDR3 coding DNA: TGTGCCAGCAGTGAATCCAGCGGGGGGCGAGAGACCCAGTACTTC.

This clone came up a few times. The CDR3 spells CASTGTGGLGNEKLFF. DNA of the CDR3: TGTGCCAGCACCGGGACAGGGGGCCTGGGAAATGAAAAACTGTTTTTT. The V call is TRBV28, the J call TRBJ1-4, with 12 bases matching TRBD1. With V trimmed by 7 bases and J by 5 bases, 8 bases remained unmatched. CDR1 and CDR2 (germline): MDHEN, SYDVKM. This CDR3 comprises 16 residues.

This clone was recorded only once. V gene TRBV18 combines with J gene TRBJ1-5; TRBD1 matches at 10 bases. Losses at the gene ends were 2 bases for V and 0 bases for J; bases not matched to a gene: 1. The CDR3 consists of 16 residues. CDR1 and CDR2 from the germline V gene are KGHSH and LQKENI. The CDR3 here is CASSPGTGASNQPQHF. The CDR3 nucleotides are TGTGCCAGCTCACCAGGGACAGGGGCTAGCAATCAGCCCCAGCATTTT.

The CDR3 sequence is CASKRVELGEKLFF. CDR3 DNA sequence: TGTGCCAGCAAGAGGGTAGAGCTTGGTGAAAAACTGTTTTTT. The chain combines TRBV6-5 with TRBJ1-4; unclear D gene. This CDR3 has 14 amino acids. The V and J ends lost 7 bases and 7 bases respectively, with 16 bases between them. The V gene's germline CDR1 is MNHEY and CDR2 SVGAGI.

This clone was detected only a few times. The gene calls are TRBV28 and TRBJ2-3; 8 nucleotides match TRBD2. The V and J ends lost 6 bases and 6 bases, in that order; junction bases with no gene match: 8. The CDR3 is made up of 14 amino acids. Germline V gene lookup returns CDR1 MDHEN and CDR2 SYDVKM. The chain's CDR3 is CASSGGGQRDTQYF. In nucleotides, the CDR3 is TGTGCCAGCAGCGGGGGGGGTCAAAGGGATACGCAGTATTTT.

Regarding this clone: Different DNA sequences within this sample yield the same CDR3. The chain combines TRBV24-1 with TRBJ1-5; D might be TRBD1 (6 bases). Germline CDR1 KGHDR, CDR2 SFDVKD. Trimming took off 4 bases at V and 0 bases at J, with 12 bases between the two ends. The CDR3 covers 16 residues. Here the CDR3 reads CATSDAGTSSNQPQHF. The CDR3, as DNA: TGTGCCACCAGTGACGCCGGGACAAGTAGCAATCAGCCCCAGCATTTT.

This sequence joins TRBV28 and TRBJ1-2, with D possibly being TRBD1 (5 bases). CDR3 size: 14 residues. Per germline, CDR1 MDHEN and CDR2 SYDVKM. Trimming cost V 5 bases and J 8 bases, with 18 bases left between them. The CDR3 DNA reads TGTGCCAGCAGTCCACAGGCCCCGGGTGACGGCTACACCTTC. Translated, it gives CASSPQAPGDGYTF.

The chain recombines TRBV19 with TRBJ2-2, with 8 bases matching TRBD1. V shed 6 bases, J shed 0 bases, and the junction held 9 bases outside the gene matches. The CDR3 covers 17 residues. Germline loops: CDR1 LNHDA, CDR2 SQIVND (reference sequence). The CDR3 DNA reads TGTGCCAGTAGCCCGGGACAGGTCCTTGCGAACACCGGGGAGCTGTTTTTT. Translated: CASSPGQVLANTGELFF.

The V gene is TRBV5-1, the J gene TRBJ1-1; D is uncertain. Trimming took off 1 base at V and 6 bases at J, with 10 bases between the two ends. The germline gives CDR1 SGHRS, CDR2 YFSETQ. The CDR3 totals 13 residues. Written as DNA, the CDR3 is TGCGCCAGCAGCTTGAGTGGGGAGGCTGAAGCTTTCTTT. This codes for CASSLSGEAEAFF.

The chain uses TRBV27 and TRBJ1-6, with TRBD1 matching 9 bases. The CDR3 sequence is 17 residues long. Trimming cost V 3 bases and J 0 bases; bases outside gene matches: 3. The germline CDR1 and CDR2 sequences are MNHEY and SMNVEV (reference sequence). CDR3 in amino acids: CASSFDRGSSYNSPLHF. For the CDR3, the DNA is TGTGCCAGCAGTTTCGACAGGGGGAGCTCCTATAATTCACCCCTCCACTTT.

The chain combines TRBV4-3 with TRBJ2-6; D call uncertain. The V end lost 1 base, the J end lost 0 bases, and 4 bases lay between the germline ends. In germline, CDR1 is LGHNA, CDR2 YSLEER. The CDR3 is 15 amino acids. CDR3 nucleotides: TGCGCCAGCAGCCAAGCTCTCTCTGGGGCCAACGTCCTGACTTTC. It codes for CASSQALSGANVLTF.

The chain joins TRBV3-1 (or the pseudogene TRBV3-2) to TRBJ1-3; D is uncertain. Germline V gives CDR1 LGHDT, CDR2 YNNKEL (reference sequence). The CDR3 has 13 residues. Trimming took 0 bases from V and 4 from J, leaving 4 bases between them. CDR3 sequence (DNA): TGTGCCAGCAGCCAAGAGGGCGGAAACACCATATATTTT. It encodes CASSQEGGNTIYF.

The chain employs TRBV28 and TRBJ2-1; TRBD1 agrees at 9 bases. Germline V CDR1 and CDR2: MDHEN, SYDVKM. V lost 6 bases, J lost 1 base, and 4 bases stayed unmatched. The CDR3 loop spans 15 amino acids. The CDR3 is CASRETGGSYNEQFF. The CDR3 region has the DNA TGTGCCAGCAGAGAGACAGGGGGTTCCTACAATGAGCAGTTCTTC.

This clone was found a few times. The rearrangement links TRBV7-2 to TRBJ1-3; D remains unclear. V was cut by 2 bases and J by 3 bases, with 14 bases left in between. Per germline, CDR1 SGHTA and CDR2 FQGNSA. CDR3 length: 16 residues. The CDR3 bases are TGTGCCAGCAGCTTAAATGAAGCAGGAGGTGGAAACACCATATATTTT. It yields the protein CASSLNEAGGGNTIYF. The entire variable domain, with the rest obtained from reference TRBV7-2 and TRBJ1-3, is as follows: GAGVSQSPSNKVTEKGKDVELRCDPISGHTALYWYRQSLGQGLEFLIYFQGNSAPDKSGLPSDRFSAERTGGSVSTLTIQRTQQEDSAVYLCASSLNEAGGGNTIYFGEGSWLTVV.

The J gene is TRBJ2-5, the V gene TRBV5-1; TRBD2 is a possible D gene (6 bases). The germline CDR1 and CDR2 sequences are SGHRS and YFSETQ. The germline V and J ends were trimmed by 5 bases and 2 bases, with 10 bases remaining between them. This CDR3 region has 13 residues. CDR3 loop: CASREGSQETQYF. CDR3 nucleotides: TGCGCCAGCAGGGAGGGGTCTCAAGAGACCCAGTACTTC.

The V call is TRBV2, the J call TRBJ2-7, with TRBD1 matching over 7 bases. The CDR3 extends over 14 amino acids. Germline loops: CDR1 SNHLY, CDR2 FYNNEI. The V and J ends lost 7 bases and 3 bases, in that order; junction bases with no gene match: 9. For the CDR3, the DNA is TGTGCCAGCACCCCGGAGCAGGGGGTCTACGAGCAGTACTTC. Residues: CASTPEQGVYEQYF.

This clone was seen once. V usage is TRBV5-1 and J usage is TRBJ2-7; 12 nucleotides align to TRBD1. CDR3 size: 15 residues. V lost 5 bases, J lost 6 bases, and 9 bases stayed unmatched. Germline V CDR1 and CDR2: SGHRS, YFSETQ. CDR3 sequence: CASSPGTGGFGEQYV. Here the CDR3 DNA reads TGCGCCAGCAGTCCCGGGACAGGGGGCTTCGGCGAGCAGTACGTC.

This clone was detected once. The chain joins TRBV10-3 to TRBJ2-7, with 12 positions matching TRBD2. CDR1 ENHRY and CDR2 SYGVKD come from the germline V gene. The trim removed 2 bases at V and 2 bases at J, leaving 1 base unmatched. The CDR3 totals 15 residues. CDR3 sequence reads: CAISEPSGGAYEQYF. As DNA, the CDR3 is TGTGCCATCAGTGAGCCTAGCGGGGGGGCCTACGAGCAGTACTTC.

V is TRBV15 and J is TRBJ2-5; D possibly corresponds to TRBD2 (6 bases). Germline V CDR1 and CDR2: LNHNV, YYDKDF (reference sequence). With 0 bases removed from V and 2 bases from J, the gap between germline ends came to 10 bases. The CDR3 runs to 15 residues. CDR3 sequence (DNA): TGTGCCACCAGCAGAGATGGGAGGATACAAGAGACCCAGTACTTC. This translates into CATSRDGRIQETQYF.

The genes are TRBV5-1 and TRBJ2-3, with D maybe TRBD2 (6 bases). The CDR3 has 14 residues. Germline assignment: CDR1 SGHRS and CDR2 YFSETQ. V lost 3 bases and J lost 2, with 10 bases in between. In DNA form, the CDR3 reads TGCGCCAGCAGCTGGGGACTGACCACAGATACGCAGTATTTT. Protein: CASSWGLTTDTQYF.

This chain links TRBV12-3 or TRBV12-4 with TRBJ2-7; perhaps TRBD1 as D (5 bases). The CDR3 spans 12 residues. V was pared by 5 bases and J by 4 bases, with 9 bases between. The CDR3: CASSPPGYEQYF. CDR3 DNA sequence: TGTGCCAGCAGTCCACCAGGGTACGAGCAGTACTTC.

This rearrangement joins TRBV7-2 to TRBJ1-5, with D tentatively TRBD1 (5 bases). The germline V gene has CDR1 SGHTA and CDR2 FQGNSA. The CDR3 spans 13 residues. Trimming left V 5 bases short and J 9 bases short, with 14 bases between. The DNA for the CDR3 is TGTGCCAGCAGCCAGGCTCAGGGACTGCCCCAGCATTTT. Translating it yields CASSQAQGLPQHF.

V usage is TRBV29-1 and J usage is TRBJ1-2; D may be TRBD1 (5 bases). Deletions cut 5 bases from V and 8 bases from J, with 15 bases between. There are 12 residues in the CDR3. The V gene's germline CDR1 is SQVTM and CDR2 ANQGSEA. The CDR3 nucleotides read TGCAGCGTTTATGACAGCTCTTGGGGCTACACCTTC. Protein product: CSVYDSSWGYTF.

This rearrangement joins TRBV19 to TRBJ1-5, with a tentative D call TRBD1 (5 bases). The CDR3 consists of 17 residues. V was clipped by 4 bases and J by 0 bases, with 16 bases between them. Per the germline V gene, CDR1 is LNHDA and CDR2 is SQIVND (reference sequence). The CDR3 region is CASSTRRGGYSNQPQHF. In DNA, the CDR3 is TGTGCCAGTAGTACCCGGAGGGGCGGGTATAGCAATCAGCCCCAGCATTTT.

The table lists this clone with a count of one. The same CDR3 can be traced to other DNA sequences in this sample. V gene TRBV28 combines with J gene TRBJ2-5, with 11 bases fitting TRBD2. From germline, CDR1 is MDHEN and CDR2 SYDVKM. The CDR3 spans 13 residues. V dropped 6 bases and J dropped 5; count of bases not matched to a gene: 2. Written as DNA, the CDR3 is TGTGCCAGCAGCTTAGCGGGGGGGGAGACCCAGTACTTC. As protein: CASSLAGGETQYF.

Note on this clone: Compared with germline, one end of the junction differs, possibly owing to a read error. The rearrangement links TRBV5-4 to TRBJ1-2; tentatively, D is TRBD1 (5 bases). The CDR3 consists of 15 residues. CDR1 and CDR2 from the germline V gene are SGHNT and YYREEE (reference sequence). The CDR3 bases are TGTGCCAGCACCTTGGGGTCAGGGCCCTTGGATGGCTACACCTTC. Protein product: CASTLGSGPLDGYTF.

The chain couples TRBV7-2 to TRBJ1-6; 8 bases fit TRBD1. The CDR3 contains 14 residues. Trimming removed 3 bases from V and 7 bases from J; junction bases left unmatched: 2. The germline gives CDR1 SGHTA, CDR2 FQGNSA. CDR3 amino acids: CASSFGQGNSPLHF. The CDR3 DNA is TGTGCCAGCAGCTTCGGACAGGGAAATTCACCCCTCCACTTT. The variable domain in full, with the rest retrieved from reference TRBV7-2 and TRBJ1-6, is GAGVSQSPSNKVTEKGKDVELRCDPISGHTALYWYRQSLGQGLEFLIYFQGNSAPDKSGLPSDRFSAERTGGSVSTLTIQRTQQEDSAVYLCASSFGQGNSPLHFGNGTRLTVT.